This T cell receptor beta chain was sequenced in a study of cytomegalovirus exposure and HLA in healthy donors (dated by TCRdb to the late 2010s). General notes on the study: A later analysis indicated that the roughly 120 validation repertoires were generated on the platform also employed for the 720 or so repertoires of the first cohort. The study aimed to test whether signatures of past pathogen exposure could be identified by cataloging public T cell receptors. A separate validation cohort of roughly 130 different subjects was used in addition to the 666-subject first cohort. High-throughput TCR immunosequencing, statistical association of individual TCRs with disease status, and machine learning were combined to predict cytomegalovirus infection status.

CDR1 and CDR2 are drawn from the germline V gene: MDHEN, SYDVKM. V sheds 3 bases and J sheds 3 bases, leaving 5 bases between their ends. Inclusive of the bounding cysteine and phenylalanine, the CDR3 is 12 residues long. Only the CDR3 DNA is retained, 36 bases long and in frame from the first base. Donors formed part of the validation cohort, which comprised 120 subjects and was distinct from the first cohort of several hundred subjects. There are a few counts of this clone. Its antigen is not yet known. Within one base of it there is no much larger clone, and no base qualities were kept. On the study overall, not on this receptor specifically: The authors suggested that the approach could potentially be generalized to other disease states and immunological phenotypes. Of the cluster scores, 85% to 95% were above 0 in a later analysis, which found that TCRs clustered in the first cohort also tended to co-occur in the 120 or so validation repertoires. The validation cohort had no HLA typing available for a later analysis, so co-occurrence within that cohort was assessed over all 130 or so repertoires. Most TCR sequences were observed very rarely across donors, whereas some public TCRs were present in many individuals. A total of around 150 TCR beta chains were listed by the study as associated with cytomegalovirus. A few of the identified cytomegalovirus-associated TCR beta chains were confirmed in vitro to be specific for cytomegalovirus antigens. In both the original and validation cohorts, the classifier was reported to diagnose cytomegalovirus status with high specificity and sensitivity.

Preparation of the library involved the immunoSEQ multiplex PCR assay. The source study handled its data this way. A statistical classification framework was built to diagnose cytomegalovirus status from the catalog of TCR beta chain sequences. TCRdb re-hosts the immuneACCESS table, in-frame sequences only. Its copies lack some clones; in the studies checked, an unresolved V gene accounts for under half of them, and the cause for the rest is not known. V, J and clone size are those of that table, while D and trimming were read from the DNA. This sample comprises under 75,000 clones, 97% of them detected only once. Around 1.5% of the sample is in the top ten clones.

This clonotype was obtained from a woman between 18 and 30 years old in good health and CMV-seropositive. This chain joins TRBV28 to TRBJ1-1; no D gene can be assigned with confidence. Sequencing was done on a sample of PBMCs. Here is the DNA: TGTGCCAGCAGTTTGGTAGACACTGAAGCTTTCTTT. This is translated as CASSLVDTEAFF. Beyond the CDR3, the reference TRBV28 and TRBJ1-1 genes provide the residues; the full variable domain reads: DVKVTQSSRYLVKRTGEKVFLECVQDMDHENMFWYRQDPGLGLRLIYFSYDVKMKEKGDIPEGYSVSREKKERFSLILESASTNQTSMYLCASSLVDTEAFFGQGTRLTVV.